This TCR beta chain is drawn from a study of T cell responses to AZD1222 COVID-19 vaccine. On this clone: Its antigen is not identified.

Study-wide results and limits: Clonal diversity may have been underestimated in mostly white British donors. Rises in breadth and depth of Spike-specific TCRs came after two AZD1222 doses. None of the repertoires were sampled until the peak T cell response had passed. Spike-spanning, vaccine-associated CD4 TCRs were dominant at 160-218 and 743-854.

In germline, CDR1 is MDHEN, CDR2 SYDVKM. V was clipped by 6 bases and J by 5 bases, with 11 bases between them. The CDR3 runs 13 residues. The method was immunoSEQ multiplex PCR; TCRdb's version includes in-frame clones alone and lacks a portion of them. The sample has approximately 130,000 clones, 90% seen once. This sequence originates from an adult who received the MenACWY meningococcal vaccine as a control. The V gene is TRBV28, the J gene TRBJ2-1; D remains ambiguous. Here the sequenced sample was peripheral blood, taken 28 days after the second dose of the MenACWY control vaccine. CDR3 amino acids: CASRVERDNEQFF. Here the CDR3 DNA reads TGTGCCAGCAGGGTAGAACGTGACAATGAGCAGTTCTTC.